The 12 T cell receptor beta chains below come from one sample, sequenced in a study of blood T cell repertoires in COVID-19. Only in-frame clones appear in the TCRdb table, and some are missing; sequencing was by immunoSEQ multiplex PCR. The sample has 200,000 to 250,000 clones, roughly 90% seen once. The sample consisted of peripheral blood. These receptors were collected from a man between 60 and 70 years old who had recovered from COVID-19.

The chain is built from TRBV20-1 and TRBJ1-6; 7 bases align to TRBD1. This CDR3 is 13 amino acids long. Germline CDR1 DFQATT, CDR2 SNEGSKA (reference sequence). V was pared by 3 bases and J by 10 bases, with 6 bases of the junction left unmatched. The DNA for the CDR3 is TGCAGTGCTAGTCGACAGGGTCAATCACCCCTCCACTTT. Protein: CSASRQGQSPLHF.

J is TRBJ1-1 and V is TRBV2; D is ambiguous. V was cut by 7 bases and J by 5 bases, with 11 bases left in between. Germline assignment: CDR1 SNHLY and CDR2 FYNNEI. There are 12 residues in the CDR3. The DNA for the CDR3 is TGTGCCAGCACATGGGAGCAAACTGAAGCTTTCTTT. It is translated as CASTWEQTEAFF.

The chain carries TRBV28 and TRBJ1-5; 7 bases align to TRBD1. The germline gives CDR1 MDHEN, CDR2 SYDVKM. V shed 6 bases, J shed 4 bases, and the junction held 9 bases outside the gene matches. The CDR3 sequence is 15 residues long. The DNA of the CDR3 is TGTGCCAGCAGCTCACAGGGGACGATAAATCAGCCCCAGCATTTT. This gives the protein CASSSQGTINQPQHF.

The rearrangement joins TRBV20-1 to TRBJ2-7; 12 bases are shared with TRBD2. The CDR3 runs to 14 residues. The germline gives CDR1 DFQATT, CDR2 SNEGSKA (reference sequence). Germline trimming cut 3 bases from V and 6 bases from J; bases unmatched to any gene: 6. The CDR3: CSASTWTSGAEQYF. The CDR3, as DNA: TGCAGTGCTAGTACCTGGACTAGCGGGGCCGAGCAGTACTTC.

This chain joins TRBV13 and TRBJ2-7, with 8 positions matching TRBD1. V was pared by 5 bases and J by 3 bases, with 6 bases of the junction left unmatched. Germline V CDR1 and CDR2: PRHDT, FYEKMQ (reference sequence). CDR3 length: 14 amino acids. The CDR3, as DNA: TGTGCCAGCAGCCTACCGGGACAGGACTACGAGCAGTACTTC. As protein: CASSLPGQDYEQYF.

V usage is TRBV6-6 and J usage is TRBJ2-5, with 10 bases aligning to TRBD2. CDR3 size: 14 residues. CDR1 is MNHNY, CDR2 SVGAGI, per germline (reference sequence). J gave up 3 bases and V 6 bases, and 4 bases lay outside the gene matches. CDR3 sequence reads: CASRASGGEETQYF. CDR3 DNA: TGTGCCAGCAGGGCGAGCGGGGGGGAAGAGACCCAGTACTTC.

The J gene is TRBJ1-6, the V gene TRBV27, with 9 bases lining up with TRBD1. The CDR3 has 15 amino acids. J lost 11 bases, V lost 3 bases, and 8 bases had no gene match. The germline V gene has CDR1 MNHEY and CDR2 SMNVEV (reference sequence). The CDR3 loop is CASSFAGTGRPPLHF. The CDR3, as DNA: TGTGCCAGCAGTTTTGCCGGGACAGGGCGGCCACCCCTCCACTTT.

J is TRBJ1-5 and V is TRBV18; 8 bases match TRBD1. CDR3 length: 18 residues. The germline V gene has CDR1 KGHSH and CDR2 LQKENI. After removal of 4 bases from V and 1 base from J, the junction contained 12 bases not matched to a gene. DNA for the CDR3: TGTGCCAGCTCACGCGGGACAGGCCAGGCGGAAAGCAATCAGCCCCAGCATTTT. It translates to CASSRGTGQAESNQPQHF.

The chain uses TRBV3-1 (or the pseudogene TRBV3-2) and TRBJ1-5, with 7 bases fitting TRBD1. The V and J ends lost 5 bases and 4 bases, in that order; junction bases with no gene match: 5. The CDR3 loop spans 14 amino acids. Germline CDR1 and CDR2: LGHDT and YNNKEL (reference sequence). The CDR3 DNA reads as TGTGCCAGCAGCTCCGGGACAGATAATCAGCCCCAGCATTTT. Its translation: CASSSGTDNQPQHF.

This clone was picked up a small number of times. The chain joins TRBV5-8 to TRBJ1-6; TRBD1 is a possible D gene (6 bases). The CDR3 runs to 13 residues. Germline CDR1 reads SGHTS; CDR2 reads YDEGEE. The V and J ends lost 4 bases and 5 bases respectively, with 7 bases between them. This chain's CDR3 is CASSNRDNSPLHF. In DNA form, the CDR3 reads TGTGCCAGCAGCAACAGGGATAATTCACCCCTCCACTTT.

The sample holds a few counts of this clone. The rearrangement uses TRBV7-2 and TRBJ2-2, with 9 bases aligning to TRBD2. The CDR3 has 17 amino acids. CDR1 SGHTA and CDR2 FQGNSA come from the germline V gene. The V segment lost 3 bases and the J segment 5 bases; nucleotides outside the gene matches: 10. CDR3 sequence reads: CASSFLANLAGTGELFF. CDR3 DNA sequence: TGTGCCAGCAGCTTTCTGGCTAACCTAGCGGGAACCGGGGAGCTGTTTTTT.

The CDR3 here is CASSPYRGDYGYTF. Written as DNA, the CDR3 is TGTGCCAGCTCACCATACAGGGGCGATTATGGCTACACCTTC. V gene TRBV18 combines with J gene TRBJ1-2; TRBD1 aligns across 7 bases. The CDR3 is made up of 14 amino acids. The germline CDR1 and CDR2 sequences are KGHSH and LQKENI. V lost 2 bases, J lost 5 bases, and 5 bases stayed unmatched.